This T cell receptor (beta chain) was captured in a study of blood T cell repertoires in COVID-19. Germline CDR1 reads MGHDK; CDR2 reads SYGVNS. CDR3 length: 12 amino acids. V shed 6 bases and J shed 4 bases, with 7 bases lying between them. Here immunoSEQ multiplex PCR was the method, and the copy in TCRdb shows in-frame clones only, minus some. Altogether approximately 99,000 clones are present, 79% being singletons, with the ten largest covering about a sixth. The clonotype was recovered from a woman older than 75 with active or convalescent COVID-19. The sequenced sample consisted of peripheral blood. V gene TRBV25-1 combines with J gene TRBJ1-5, with D perhaps matching TRBD1 (5 bases). CDR3 nucleotide sequence: TGTGCCAGCAGGGCAGGGAATCAGCCCCAGCATTTT. It is translated as CASRAGNQPQHF.